This record concerns one TCR beta chain sequence. Its binding antigen is unknown. No base quality information exists; no much larger clone differs at one position. Library creation used the immunoSEQ multiplex PCR assay. TCRdb's version of the immuneACCESS table is confined to in-frame rearrangements and falls short of the full clone set. An unresolved V gene accounts for under half of the shortfall where checked; the remainder is of unknown origin. Within this sample are 20,000 or so clones, with more than 75% of them counted one time only. The ten most abundant clones make up roughly a quarter of the sample. In this study, focal radiation therapy paired with CTLA-4 blockade (ipilimumab) was tested in patients who had chemo-refractory metastatic non-small-cell lung cancer. The CDR3 holds 16 amino acids from the cysteine to the phenylalanine. Of all the DNA, just the CDR3 is kept, 48 bases in frame from base 1. CDR1 and CDR2 were assigned from the germline V gene as SGHVS and FNYEAQ. Cut back by 4 bases and 0 bases, the V and J ends lie 12 bases apart.

The sample originates from a study of radiotherapy plus CTLA-4 blockade in lung cancer (dated by TCRdb to the late 2010s). In the study overall: Objective responses occurred in 15% to 20% of enrolled patients, and 30% to 35% achieved disease control.

Study-wide findings and limitations: After treatment with radiotherapy and ipilimumab, TCR clones that came from tumors expanded in the peripheral blood. Early dynamic changes in blood T cell clones, together with increased serum interferon-beta after radiation, were reported as the strongest predictors of response.

Recombination joined TRBV7-6 with TRBJ2-2; a tentative D call is TRBD1 (5 bases match). The sample was peripheral blood, taken from a patient treated with radiotherapy plus ipilimumab. This TCR derives from a human donor with non-small cell lung cancer whose response to radiotherapy plus ipilimumab could not be evaluated. CDR3 reads: CASSSQGAPNTGELFF. The bases read TGTGCCAGCAGCTCCCAAGGGGCCCCGAACACCGGGGAGCTGTTTTTT.